This T cell receptor (beta chain) emerged from a study of T cell repertoires and Cas9 in healthy adults. Across the study: CD4 and CD8 compartments: SpCas9-reactive T cells profiled for potency, cytotoxicity, lineage.

This table comes from immunoSEQ multiplex PCR, and its TCRdb copy is limited to in-frame clones, with some not included. Of 22,000 or so clones listed, roughly 92% are singletons. The receptor was isolated from a human donor in good health. The source material was CD4+ effector T cells (CD127+, CD25-, CD137-, CD154-) from PBMCs; culture status not recorded.

The CDR3 reads CASSLATFRIGHYEQYF. The CDR3 DNA reads as TGTGCCAGCAGCTTAGCCACTTTTCGGATAGGCCACTACGAGCAGTACTTC. The chain couples TRBV7-8 to TRBJ2-7; D is unresolved. Germline V lookup: CDR1 SGHVS, CDR2 FQNEAQ. Deletions cut 0 bases from V and 3 bases from J, with 18 bases between. The CDR3 is 17 amino acids.